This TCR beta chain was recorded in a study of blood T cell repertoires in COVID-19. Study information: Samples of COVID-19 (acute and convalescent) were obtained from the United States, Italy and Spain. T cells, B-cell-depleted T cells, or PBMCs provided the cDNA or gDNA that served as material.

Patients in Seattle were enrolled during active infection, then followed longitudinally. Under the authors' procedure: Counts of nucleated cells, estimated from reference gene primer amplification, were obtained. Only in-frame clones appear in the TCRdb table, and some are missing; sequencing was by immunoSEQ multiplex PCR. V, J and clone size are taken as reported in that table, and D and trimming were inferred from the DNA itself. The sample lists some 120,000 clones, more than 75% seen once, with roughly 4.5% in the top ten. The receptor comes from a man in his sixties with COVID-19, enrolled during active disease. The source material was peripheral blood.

This chain's CDR3 is CASSQGPGRNYGYTF. CDR3 nucleotides: TGTGCCAGCAGCCAAGGCCCGGGAAGGAACTATGGCTACACCTTC. V is TRBV16 and J is TRBJ1-2, with D hard to call. CDR1 and CDR2 (germline): KGHSY, FQNENV. This CDR3 comprises 15 residues. Trimming pared 2 bases from V and 2 bases from J, leaving 12 bases between. Variable domain in full (rest from reference TRBV16 and TRBJ1-2): GEEVAQTPKHLVRGEGQKAKLYCAPIKGHSYVFWYQQVLKNEFKFLISFQNENVFDETGMPKERFSAKCLPNSPCSLEIQATKLEDSAVYFCASSQGPGRNYGYTFGSGTRLTVV.